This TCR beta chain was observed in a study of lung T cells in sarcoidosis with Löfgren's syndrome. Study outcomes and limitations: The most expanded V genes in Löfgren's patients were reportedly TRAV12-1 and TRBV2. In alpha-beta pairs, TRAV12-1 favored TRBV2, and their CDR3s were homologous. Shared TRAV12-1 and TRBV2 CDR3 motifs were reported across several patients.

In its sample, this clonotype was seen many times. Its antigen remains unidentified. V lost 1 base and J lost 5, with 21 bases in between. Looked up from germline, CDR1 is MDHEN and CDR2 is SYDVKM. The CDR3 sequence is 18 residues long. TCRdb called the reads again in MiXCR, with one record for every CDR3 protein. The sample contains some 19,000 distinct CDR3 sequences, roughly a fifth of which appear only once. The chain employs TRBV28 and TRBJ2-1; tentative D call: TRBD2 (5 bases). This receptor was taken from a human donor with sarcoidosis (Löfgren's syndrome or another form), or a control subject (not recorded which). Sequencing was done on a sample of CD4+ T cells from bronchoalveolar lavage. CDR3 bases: TGTGCCAGCAGTTTATACTTCGGGGTCTATAGGGCCGACAATGAGCAGTTCTTC. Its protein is CASSLYFGVYRADNEQFF. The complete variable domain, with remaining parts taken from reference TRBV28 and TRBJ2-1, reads DVKVTQSSRYLVKRTGEKVFLECVQDMDHENMFWYRQDPGLGLRLIYFSYDVKMKEKGDIPEGYSVSREKKERFSLILESASTNQTSMYLCASSLYFGVYRADNEQFFGPGTRLTVL.